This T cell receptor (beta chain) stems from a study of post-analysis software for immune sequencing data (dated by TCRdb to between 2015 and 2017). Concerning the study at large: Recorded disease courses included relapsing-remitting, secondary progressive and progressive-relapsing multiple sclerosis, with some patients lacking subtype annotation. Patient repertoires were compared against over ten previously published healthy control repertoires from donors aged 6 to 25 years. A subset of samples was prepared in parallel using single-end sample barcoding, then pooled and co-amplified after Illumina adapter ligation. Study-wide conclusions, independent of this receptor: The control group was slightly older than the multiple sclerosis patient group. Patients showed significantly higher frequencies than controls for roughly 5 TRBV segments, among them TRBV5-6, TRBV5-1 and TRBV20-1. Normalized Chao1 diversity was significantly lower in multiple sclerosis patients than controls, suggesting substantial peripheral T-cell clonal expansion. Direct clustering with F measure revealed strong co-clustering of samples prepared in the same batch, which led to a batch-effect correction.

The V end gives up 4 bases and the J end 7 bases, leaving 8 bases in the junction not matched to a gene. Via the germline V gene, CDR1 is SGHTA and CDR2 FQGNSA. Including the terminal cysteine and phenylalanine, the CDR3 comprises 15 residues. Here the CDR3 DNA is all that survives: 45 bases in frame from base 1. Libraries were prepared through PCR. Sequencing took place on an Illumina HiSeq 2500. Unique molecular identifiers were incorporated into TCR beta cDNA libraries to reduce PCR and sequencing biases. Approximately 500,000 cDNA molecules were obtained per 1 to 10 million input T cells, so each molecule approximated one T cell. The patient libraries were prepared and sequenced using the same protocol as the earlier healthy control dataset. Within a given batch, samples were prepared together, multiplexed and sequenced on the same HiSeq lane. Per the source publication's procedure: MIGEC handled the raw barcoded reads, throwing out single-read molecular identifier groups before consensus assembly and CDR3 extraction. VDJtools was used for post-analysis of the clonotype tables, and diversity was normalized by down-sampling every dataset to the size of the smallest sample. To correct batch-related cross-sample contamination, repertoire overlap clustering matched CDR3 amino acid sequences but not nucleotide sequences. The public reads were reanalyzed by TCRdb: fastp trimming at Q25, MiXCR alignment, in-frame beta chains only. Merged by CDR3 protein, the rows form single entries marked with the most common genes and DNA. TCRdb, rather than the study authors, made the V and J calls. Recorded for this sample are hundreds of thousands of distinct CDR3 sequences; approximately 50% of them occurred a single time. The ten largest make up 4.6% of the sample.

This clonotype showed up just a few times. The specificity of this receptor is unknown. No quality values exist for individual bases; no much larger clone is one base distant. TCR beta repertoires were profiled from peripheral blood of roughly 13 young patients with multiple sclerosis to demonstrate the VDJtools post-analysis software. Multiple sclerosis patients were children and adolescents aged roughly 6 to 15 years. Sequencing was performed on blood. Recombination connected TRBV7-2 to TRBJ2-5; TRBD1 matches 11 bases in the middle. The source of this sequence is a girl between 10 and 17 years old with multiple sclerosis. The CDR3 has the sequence CASSSLDRGRVTQYF. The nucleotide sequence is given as TGTGCCAGCAGCTCTCTGGACAGGGGGCGCGTGACCCAGTACTTC.